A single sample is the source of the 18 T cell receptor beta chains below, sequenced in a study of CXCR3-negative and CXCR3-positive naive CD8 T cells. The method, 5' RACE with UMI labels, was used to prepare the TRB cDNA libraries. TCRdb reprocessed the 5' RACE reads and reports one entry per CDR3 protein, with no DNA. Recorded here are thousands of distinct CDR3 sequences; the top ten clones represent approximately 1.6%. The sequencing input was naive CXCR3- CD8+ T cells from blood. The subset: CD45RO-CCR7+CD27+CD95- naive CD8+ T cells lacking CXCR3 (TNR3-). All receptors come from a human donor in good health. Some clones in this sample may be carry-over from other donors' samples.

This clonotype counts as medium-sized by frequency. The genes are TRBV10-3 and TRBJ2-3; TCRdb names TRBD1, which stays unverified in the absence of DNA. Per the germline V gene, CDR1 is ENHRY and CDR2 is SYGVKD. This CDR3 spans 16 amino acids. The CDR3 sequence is CAISEEYRGDTDTQYF.

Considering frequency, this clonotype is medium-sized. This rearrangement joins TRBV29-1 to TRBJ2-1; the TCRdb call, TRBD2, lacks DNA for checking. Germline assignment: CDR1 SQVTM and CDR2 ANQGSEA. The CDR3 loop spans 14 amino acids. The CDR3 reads CSVSLAGGYNEQFF.

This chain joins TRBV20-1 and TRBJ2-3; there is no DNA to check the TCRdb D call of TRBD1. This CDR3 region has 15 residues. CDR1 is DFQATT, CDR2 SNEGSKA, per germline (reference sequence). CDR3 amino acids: CSARAPGPYTDTQYF.

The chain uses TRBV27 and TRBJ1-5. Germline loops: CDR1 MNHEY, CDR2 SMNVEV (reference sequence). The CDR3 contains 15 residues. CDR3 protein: CASSAGENSNQPQHF.

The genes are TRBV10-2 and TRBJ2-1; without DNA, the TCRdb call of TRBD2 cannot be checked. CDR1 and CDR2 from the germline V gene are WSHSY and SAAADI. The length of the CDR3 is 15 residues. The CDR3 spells CASSDAAGDYNEQFF.

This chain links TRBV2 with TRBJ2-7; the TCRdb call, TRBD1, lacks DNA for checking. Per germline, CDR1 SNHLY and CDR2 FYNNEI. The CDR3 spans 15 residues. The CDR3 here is CASSQTGTGIYEQYF.

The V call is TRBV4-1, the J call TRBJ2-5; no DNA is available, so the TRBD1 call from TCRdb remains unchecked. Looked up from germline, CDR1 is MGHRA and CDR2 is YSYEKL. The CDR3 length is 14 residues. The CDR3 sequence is CASSQGPRQETQYF.

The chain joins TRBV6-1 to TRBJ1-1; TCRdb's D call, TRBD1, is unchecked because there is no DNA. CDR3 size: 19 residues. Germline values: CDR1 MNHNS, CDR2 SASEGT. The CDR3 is CASRELDGFTGTENTEAFF.

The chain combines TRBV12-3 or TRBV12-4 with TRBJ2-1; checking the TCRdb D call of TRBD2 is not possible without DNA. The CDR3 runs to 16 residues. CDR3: CASSLLEGGNYNEQFF.

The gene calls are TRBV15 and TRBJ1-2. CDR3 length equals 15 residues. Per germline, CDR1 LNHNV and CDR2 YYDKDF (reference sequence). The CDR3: CATSRGKGVQNGYTF. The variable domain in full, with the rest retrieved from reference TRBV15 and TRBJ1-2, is DAMVIQNPRYQVTQFGKPVTLSCSQTLNHNVMYWYQQKSSQAPKLLFHYYDKDFNNEADTPDNFQSRRPNTSFCFLDIRSPGLGDTAMYLCATSRGKGVQNGYTFGSGTRLTVV.

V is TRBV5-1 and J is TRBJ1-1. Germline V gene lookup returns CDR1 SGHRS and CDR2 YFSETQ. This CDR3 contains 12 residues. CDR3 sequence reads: CASSLTDTEAFF.

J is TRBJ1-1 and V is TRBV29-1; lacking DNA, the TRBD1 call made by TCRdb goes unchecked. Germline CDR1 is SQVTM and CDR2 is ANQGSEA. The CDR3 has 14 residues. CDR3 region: CSVRGTGGNTEAFF.

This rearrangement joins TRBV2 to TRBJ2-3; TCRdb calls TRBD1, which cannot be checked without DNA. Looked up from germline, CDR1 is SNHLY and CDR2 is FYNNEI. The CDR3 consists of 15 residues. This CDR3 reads CASRGRTGTTDTQYF. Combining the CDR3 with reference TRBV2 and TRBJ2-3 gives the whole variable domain EPEVTQTPSHQVTQMGQEVILRCVPISNHLYFYWYRQILGQKVEFLVSFYNNEISEKSEIFDDQFSVERPDGSNFTLKIRSTKLEDSAMYFCASRGRTGTTDTQYFGPGTRLTVL.

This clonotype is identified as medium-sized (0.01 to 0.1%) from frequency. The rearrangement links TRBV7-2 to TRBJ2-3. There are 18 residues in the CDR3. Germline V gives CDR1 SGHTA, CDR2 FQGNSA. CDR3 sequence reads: CASSLEVQYAAGYDTQYF.

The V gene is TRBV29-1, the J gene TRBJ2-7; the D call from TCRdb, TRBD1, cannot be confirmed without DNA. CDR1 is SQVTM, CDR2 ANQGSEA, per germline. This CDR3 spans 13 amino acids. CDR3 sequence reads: CSLRQGSSYEQYF.

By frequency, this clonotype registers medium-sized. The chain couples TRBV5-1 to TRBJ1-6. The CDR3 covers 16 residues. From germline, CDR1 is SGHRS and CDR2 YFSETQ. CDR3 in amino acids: CASSLALGYDNSPLHF.

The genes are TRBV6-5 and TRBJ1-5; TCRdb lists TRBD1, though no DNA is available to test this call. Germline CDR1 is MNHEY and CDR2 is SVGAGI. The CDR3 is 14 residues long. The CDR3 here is CASSFRTGNQPQHF.

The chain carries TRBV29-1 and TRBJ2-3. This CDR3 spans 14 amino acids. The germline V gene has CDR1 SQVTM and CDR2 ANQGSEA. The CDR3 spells CSVSTAGHTDTQYF.